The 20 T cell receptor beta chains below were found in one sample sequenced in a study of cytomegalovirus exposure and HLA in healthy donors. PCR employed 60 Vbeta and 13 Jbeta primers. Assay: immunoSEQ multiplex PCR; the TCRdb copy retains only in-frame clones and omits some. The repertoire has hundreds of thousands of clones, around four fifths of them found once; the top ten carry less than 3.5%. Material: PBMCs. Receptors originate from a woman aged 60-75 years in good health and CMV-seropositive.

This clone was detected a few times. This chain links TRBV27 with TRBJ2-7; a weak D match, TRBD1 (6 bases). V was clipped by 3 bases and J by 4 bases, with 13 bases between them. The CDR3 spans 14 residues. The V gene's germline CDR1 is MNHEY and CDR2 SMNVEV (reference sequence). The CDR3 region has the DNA TGTGCCAGCAGTTTCGCCCAGGGGTTGTACGAGCAGTACTTC. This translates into CASSFAQGLYEQYF.

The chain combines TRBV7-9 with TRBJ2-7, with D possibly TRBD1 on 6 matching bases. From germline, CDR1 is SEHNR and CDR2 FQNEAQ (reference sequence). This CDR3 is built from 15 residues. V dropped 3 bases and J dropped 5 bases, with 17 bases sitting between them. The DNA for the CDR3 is TGTGCCAGCAGCTTGTCTTCAGGGGATCGGCACGAGCAGTACTTC. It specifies CASSLSSGDRHEQYF.

CDR3 sequence (DNA): TGCAGCGTTGAAGGACAGGGGGCAGTCACTGAAGCTTTCTTT. It translates to CSVEGQGAVTEAFF. The chain is built from TRBV29-1 and TRBJ1-1; the match to TRBD1 covers 10 bases. The trim removed 1 base at V and 4 bases at J, leaving 3 bases unmatched. Per the germline V gene, CDR1 is SQVTM and CDR2 is ANQGSEA. The CDR3 extends over 14 amino acids.

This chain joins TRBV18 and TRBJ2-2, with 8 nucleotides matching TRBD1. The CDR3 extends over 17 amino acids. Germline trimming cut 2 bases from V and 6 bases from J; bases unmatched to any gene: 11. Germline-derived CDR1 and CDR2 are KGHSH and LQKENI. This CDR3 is CASSPRAPGTGPGELFF. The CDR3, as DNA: TGTGCCAGCTCACCAAGGGCCCCGGGGACAGGCCCCGGGGAGCTGTTTTTT.

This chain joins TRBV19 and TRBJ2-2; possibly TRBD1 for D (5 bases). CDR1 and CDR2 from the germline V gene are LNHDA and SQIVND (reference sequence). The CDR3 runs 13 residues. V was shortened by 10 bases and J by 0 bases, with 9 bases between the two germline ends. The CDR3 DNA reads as TGTGCCACCGCGACAGCGAACACCGGGGAGCTGTTTTTT. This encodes CATATANTGELFF.

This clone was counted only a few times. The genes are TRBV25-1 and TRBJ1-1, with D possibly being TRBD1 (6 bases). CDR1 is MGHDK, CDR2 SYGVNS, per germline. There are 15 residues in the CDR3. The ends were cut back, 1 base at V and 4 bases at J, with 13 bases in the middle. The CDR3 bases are TGTGCCAGCAGTGAATCAGGGGATGGTTTCACTGAAGCTTTCTTT. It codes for CASSESGDGFTEAFF.

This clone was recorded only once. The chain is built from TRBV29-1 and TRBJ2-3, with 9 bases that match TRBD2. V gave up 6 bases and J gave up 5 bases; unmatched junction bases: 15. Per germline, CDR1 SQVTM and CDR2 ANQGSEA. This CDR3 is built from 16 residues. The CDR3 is CSVELGLAGKQDTQYF. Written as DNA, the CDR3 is TGCAGCGTGGAGCTAGGGCTAGCGGGAAAGCAAGATACGCAGTATTTT.

In DNA, the CDR3 is TGCGCCAGCAGCTTCTCCACCCAAACTAACTACGAGCAGTACTTC. It is translated as CASSFSTQTNYEQYF. V gene TRBV5-1 combines with J gene TRBJ2-7, with no clear D. Germline V gene lookup returns CDR1 SGHRS and CDR2 YFSETQ. The CDR3 totals 15 residues. V was pared by 2 bases and J by 3 bases, with 15 bases between.

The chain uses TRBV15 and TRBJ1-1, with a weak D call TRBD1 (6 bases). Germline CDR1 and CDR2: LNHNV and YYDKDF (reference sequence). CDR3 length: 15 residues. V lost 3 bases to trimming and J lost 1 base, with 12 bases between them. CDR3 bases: TGTGCCACCAGCAGGGCACAGGGCGCGAACACTGAAGCTTTCTTT. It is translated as CATSRAQGANTEAFF.

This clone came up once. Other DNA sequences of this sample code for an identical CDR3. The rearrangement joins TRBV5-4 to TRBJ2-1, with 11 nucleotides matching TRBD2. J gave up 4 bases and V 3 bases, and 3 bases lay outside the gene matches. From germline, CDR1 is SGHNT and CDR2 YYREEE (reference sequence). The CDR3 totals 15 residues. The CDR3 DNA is TGTGCCAGCAGCTCAAGGACTAGCGGGTACAATGAGCAGTTCTTC. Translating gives CASSSRTSGYNEQFF.

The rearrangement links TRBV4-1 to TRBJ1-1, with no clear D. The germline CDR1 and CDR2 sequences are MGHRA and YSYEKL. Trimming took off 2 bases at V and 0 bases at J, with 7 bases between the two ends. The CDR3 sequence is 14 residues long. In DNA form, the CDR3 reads TGCGCCAGCAGCCAAACAGTTATGAACACTGAAGCTTTCTTT. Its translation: CASSQTVMNTEAFF.

CDR3 in amino acids: CASSYPPFQETQYF. The CDR3 DNA sequence: TGTGCCAGCAGTTACCCCCCTTTCCAAGAGACCCAGTACTTC. The V and J genes are TRBV6-6 and TRBJ2-5; D not resolved. Germline CDR1 MNHNY, CDR2 SVGAGI (reference sequence). There are 14 residues in the CDR3. Trimming took off 2 bases at V and 1 base at J, with 8 bases between the two ends.

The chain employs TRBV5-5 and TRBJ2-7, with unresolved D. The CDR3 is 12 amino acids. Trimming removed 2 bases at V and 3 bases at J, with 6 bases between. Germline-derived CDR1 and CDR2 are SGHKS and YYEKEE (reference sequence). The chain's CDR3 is CASSFADYEQYF. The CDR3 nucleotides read TGTGCCAGCAGCTTTGCAGACTACGAGCAGTACTTC.

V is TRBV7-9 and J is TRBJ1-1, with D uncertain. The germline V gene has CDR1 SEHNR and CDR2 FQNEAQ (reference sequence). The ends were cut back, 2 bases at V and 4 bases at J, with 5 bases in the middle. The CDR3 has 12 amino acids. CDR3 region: CASSLIFTEAFF. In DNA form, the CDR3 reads TGTGCCAGCAGCTTAATCTTCACTGAAGCTTTCTTT.

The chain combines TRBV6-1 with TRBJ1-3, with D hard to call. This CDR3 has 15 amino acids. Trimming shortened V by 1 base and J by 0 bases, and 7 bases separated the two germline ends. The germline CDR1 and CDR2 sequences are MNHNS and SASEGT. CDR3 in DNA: TGTGCCAGCAGTGAAGACCACTTCTCTGGAAACACCATATATTTT. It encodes CASSEDHFSGNTIYF.

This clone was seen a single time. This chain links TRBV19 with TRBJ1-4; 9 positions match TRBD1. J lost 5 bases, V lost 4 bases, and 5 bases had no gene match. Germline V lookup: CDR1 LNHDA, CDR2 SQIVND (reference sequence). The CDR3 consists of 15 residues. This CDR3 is CASSRGQGRNEKLFF. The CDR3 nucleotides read TGTGCCAGTAGTAGGGGACAGGGCCGGAATGAAAAACTGTTTTTT.

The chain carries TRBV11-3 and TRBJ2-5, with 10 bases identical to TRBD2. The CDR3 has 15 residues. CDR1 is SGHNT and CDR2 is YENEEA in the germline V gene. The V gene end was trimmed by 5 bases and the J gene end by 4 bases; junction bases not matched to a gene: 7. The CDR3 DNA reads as TGTGCCAGCAGCCTCGGGGGACTAGCGACAGAGACCCAGTACTTC. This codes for CASSLGGLATETQYF.

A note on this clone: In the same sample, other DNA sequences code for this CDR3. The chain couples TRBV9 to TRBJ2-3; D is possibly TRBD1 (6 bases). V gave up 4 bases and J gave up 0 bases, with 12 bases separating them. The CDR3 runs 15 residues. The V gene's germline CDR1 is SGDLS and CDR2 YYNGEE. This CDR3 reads CASSPRTASTDTQYF. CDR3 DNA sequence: TGTGCCAGCAGCCCCAGGACAGCTAGCACAGATACGCAGTATTTT. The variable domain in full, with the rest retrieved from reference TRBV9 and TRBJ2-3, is DSGVTQTPKHLITATGQRVTLRCSPRSGDLSVYWYQQSLDQGLQFLIQYYNGEERAKGNILERFSAQQFPDLHSELNLSSLELGDSALYFCASSPRTASTDTQYFGPGTRLTVL.

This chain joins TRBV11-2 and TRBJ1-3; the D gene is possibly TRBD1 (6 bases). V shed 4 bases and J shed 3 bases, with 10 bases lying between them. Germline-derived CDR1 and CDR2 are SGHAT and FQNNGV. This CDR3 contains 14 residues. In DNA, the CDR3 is TGTGCCAGCAGCTCCTACAGGGTTGGAAACACCATATATTTT. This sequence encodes CASSSYRVGNTIYF.

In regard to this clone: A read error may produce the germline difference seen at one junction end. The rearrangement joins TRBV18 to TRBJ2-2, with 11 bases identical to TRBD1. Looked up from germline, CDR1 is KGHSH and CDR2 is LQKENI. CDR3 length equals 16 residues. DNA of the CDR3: TGTGCCAGCTCACAAGTCTGGACAGGGGGCACCAGGGAGCTGTTTTTT. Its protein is CASSQVWTGGTRELFF.